Here is one T cell receptor beta chain with its context. Its antigen remains unknown. Synthesis of TCR cDNA relied on 5'RACE template switching, which attached a universal primer site and UMIs. Each CDR3 protein is one row after TCRdb ran MiXCR on the 5' RACE reads. The sample has under 300,000 distinct CDR3 sequences, 6.9% seen once; the top ten hold around 0.9%. This record belongs to a study of T cells after yellow fever vaccination. Study-level background: Low-cell-number fractions underwent preparation using SMART-Seq v4 Ultra Low Input.

Germline V gene lookup returns CDR1 DFQATT and CDR2 SNEGSKA (reference sequence). This CDR3 is 17 amino acids long. Trimming pared 1 base from V and 4 bases from J, leaving 20 bases between. Notes on the study in general: Clones that expanded after primary vaccination mostly reappeared after the booster (roughly 95% CD4, approximately 87% CD8).

V is TRBV20-1 and J is TRBJ2-1; D call uncertain. The sequencing here drew on CD4+ T cells sorted from PBMCs, taken 15 days after the yellow fever booster vaccination. The TCR sequence derives from a man under 40 who received the YFV17D yellow fever vaccine. CDR3 protein: CSARAPLQKALYNEQFF. For the CDR3, the DNA is TGCAGTGCTAGAGCCCCCCTACAAAAGGCTCTATACAATGAGCAGTTCTTC.